Below are 12 T cell receptor beta chains sequenced from a single sample in a study of cytomegalovirus exposure and HLA in healthy donors. With 60 Vbeta and 13 Jbeta primers, the PCR was carried out. Generated by immunoSEQ multiplex PCR, the TCRdb table keeps only in-frame clones and is missing some. Of some 190,000 clones listed, 65% to 85% are singletons. Source material: PBMCs. These receptors all come from a man aged 35-49 years in good health and CMV-seropositive.

There are a few counts of this clone. V and J are TRBV18 and TRBJ2-2, with 9 nucleotides matching TRBD1. Germline V gene lookup returns CDR1 KGHSH and CDR2 LQKENI. There are 16 residues in the CDR3. The junction had 7 bases not matched to a gene; V was cut back by 2 bases and J by 6 bases. This chain's CDR3 is CASSPVLDRGSGELFF. CDR3 sequence (DNA): TGTGCCAGCTCACCAGTTTTGGACAGGGGATCCGGGGAGCTGTTTTTT.

The chain uses TRBV28 and TRBJ1-1, with TRBD1 matching 7 bases. Trimming removed 7 bases from V and 1 base from J; junction bases left unmatched: 9. The CDR3 runs to 15 residues. Germline V CDR1 and CDR2: MDHEN, SYDVKM. The CDR3, as DNA: TGTGCCAGCAACCAACAGGGGTTGACGAACACTGAAGCTTTCTTT. Protein product: CASNQQGLTNTEAFF.

The chain couples TRBV7-2 to TRBJ2-1; D possibly corresponds to TRBD2 (5 bases). Germline V gene sequence: CDR1 SGHTA, CDR2 FQGNSA. CDR3 length: 15 residues. V lost 4 bases, J lost 4 bases, and 14 bases lay in between. This chain's CDR3 is CASSSDWLGYNEQFF. The CDR3 DNA follows: TGTGCCAGCAGCTCGGACTGGCTTGGGTACAATGAGCAGTTCTTC.

The V call is TRBV5-4, the J call TRBJ2-2; weak D call: TRBD1 (6 bases). The CDR3 extends over 15 amino acids. V lost 5 bases, J lost 4 bases, and 15 bases lay in between. Germline V gene sequence: CDR1 SGHNT, CDR2 YYREEE (reference sequence). The CDR3 region is CASSRGQGGTGELFF. CDR3 in DNA: TGTGCCAGCAGTAGGGGACAAGGGGGCACCGGGGAGCTGTTTTTT.

The CDR3 loop reads CASRSGQGNTGELFF. DNA of the CDR3: TGTGCCAGCAGATCGGGACAGGGTAACACCGGGGAGCTGTTTTTT. The rearrangement links TRBV5-4 to TRBJ2-2; 9 bases align to TRBD1. The CDR3 loop spans 15 amino acids. Trimming took 5 bases from V and 2 from J; bases not matched to a gene: 4. The germline V gene has CDR1 SGHNT and CDR2 YYREEE (reference sequence).

The V and J genes are TRBV9 and TRBJ2-2, with 7 bases fitting TRBD1. From germline, CDR1 is SGDLS and CDR2 YYNGEE. J was trimmed by 4 bases and V by 0 bases; bases with no gene match: 3. The CDR3 is 15 amino acids. CDR3 nucleotides: TGTGCCAGCAGCGTAGGACAGGGCGGCACCGGGGAGCTGTTTTTT. It specifies CASSVGQGGTGELFF.

The chain employs TRBV5-6 and TRBJ1-4; D perhaps matches TRBD1 (5 bases). Looked up from germline, CDR1 is SGHDT and CDR2 is YYEEEE. Trimming shortened V by 3 bases and J by 3 bases, and 9 bases separated the two germline ends. The CDR3 extends over 14 amino acids. The CDR3 nucleotides are TGTGCCAGCAGCTACAGGAGGGCTAATGAAAAACTGTTTTTT. Amino acids: CASSYRRANEKLFF.

V is TRBV19 and J is TRBJ2-7, with D possibly being TRBD1 (6 bases). Germline V lookup: CDR1 LNHDA, CDR2 SQIVND (reference sequence). The CDR3 is 13 amino acids. V lost 4 bases and J lost 3, with 10 bases in between. For the CDR3, the DNA is TGTGCCAGTAGTAGGGGGCCAAACTACGAGCAGTACTTC. Amino acids: CASSRGPNYEQYF. Filled out from reference TRBV19 and TRBJ2-7, the complete variable domain reads DGGITQSPKYLFRKEGQNVTLSCEQNLNHDAMYWYRQDPGQGLRLIYYSQIVNDFQKGDIAEGYSVSREKKESFPLTVTSAQKNPTAFYLCASSRGPNYEQYFGPGTRLTVT.

The chain links TRBV6-5 to TRBJ1-1; D is unresolved. Germline V gene sequence: CDR1 MNHEY, CDR2 SVGAGI. V was clipped by 5 bases and J by 4 bases, with 14 bases between them. CDR3 length: 14 residues. The CDR3 DNA is TGTGCCAGCAGTGAAGTAAGGAGACCCACTGAAGCTTTCTTT. Residues: CASSEVRRPTEAFF.

The CDR3 nucleotides read TGTGCCAGCAGTTCGCCCAGGGCGATCGGAGAAAAACTGTTTTTT. Encoded protein: CASSSPRAIGEKLFF. This chain uses TRBV6-5 with TRBJ1-4; a weak D match, TRBD1 (5 bases). Trimming left V 4 bases short and J 8 bases short, with 17 bases between. This CDR3 is 15 amino acids long. The germline V gene has CDR1 MNHEY and CDR2 SVGAGI.

This chain links TRBV5-4 with TRBJ2-2, with D possibly being TRBD1 (6 bases). The CDR3 is made up of 14 amino acids. V was trimmed by 0 bases and J by 8 bases, leaving 11 bases between them. Per the germline V gene, CDR1 is SGHNT and CDR2 is YYREEE (reference sequence). The CDR3 DNA reads as TGTGCCAGCAGCTTGGTTGCAGGGGCAGGGGAGCTGTTTTTT. Protein sequence: CASSLVAGAGELFF.

This sequence joins TRBV18 and TRBJ2-2; possible D gene TRBD2, 6 bases. V lost 1 base, J lost 1 base, and 10 bases lay in between. This CDR3 spans 16 amino acids. The germline gives CDR1 KGHSH, CDR2 LQKENI. CDR3 in DNA: TGTGCCAGCTCACCACTCGGGAGTGGGAACACCGGGGAGCTGTTTTTT. Translated, it gives CASSPLGSGNTGELFF.